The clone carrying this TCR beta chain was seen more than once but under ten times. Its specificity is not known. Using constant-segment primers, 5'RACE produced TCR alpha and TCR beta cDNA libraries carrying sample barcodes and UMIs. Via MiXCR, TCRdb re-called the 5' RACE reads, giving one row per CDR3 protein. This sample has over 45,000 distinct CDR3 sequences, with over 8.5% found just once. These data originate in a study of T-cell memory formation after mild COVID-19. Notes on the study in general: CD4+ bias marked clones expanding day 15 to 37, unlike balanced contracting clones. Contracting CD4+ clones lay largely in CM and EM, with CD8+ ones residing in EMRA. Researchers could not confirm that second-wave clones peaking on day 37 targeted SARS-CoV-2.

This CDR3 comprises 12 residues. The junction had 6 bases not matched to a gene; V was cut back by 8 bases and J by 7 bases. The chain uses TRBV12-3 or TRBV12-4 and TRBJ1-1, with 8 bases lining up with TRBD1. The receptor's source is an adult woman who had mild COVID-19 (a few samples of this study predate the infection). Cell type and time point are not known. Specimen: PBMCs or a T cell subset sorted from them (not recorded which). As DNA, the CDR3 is TGTGCCAGCGGACAGGGTTTCGGTGAAGCTTTCTTT. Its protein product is CASGQGFGEAFF.